The entry below describes one T cell receptor (beta chain). The antigen remains undetermined. The record originates from a study of shared clonotypes between healthy human individuals. Overall study findings and caveats: Shared clonotypes: approximately 5.3% naive CD4, under 4% naive CD8, 2.3% memory CD4, approximately 0.37% memory CD8.

V dropped 7 bases and J dropped 0; count of bases not matched to a gene: 10. The CDR3 length is 16 residues. The germline V gene encodes CDR1 LGHNT and CDR2 FRNRAP. Clones were read by immunoSEQ multiplex PCR, and TCRdb kept only the in-frame ones, dropping some. Of about 2 million clones in the sample, over 85% were seen once. The TCR comes from a young man in good health. The V and J genes are TRBV12-5 and TRBJ2-5, with 8 bases fitting TRBD2. The specimen sequenced was naive CD4+ T cells sorted from blood. Subset indicated: CD45RA+ positively selected. The CDR3 region is CASAYLNSGNQETQYF. CDR3 coding DNA: TGTGCTAGTGCCTACCTCAATAGCGGGAACCAAGAGACCCAGTACTTC.